Here is one T cell receptor beta chain with its context. Its antigen is as yet unknown. A far larger clone is only one base removed, so a read error is likely. This library used roughly 370 ng RNA and molecular barcoded adaptors spanning alpha/delta and beta/gamma chains. TCRdb passed the reads through MiXCR, listing each CDR3 protein once. The sample carries under 80,000 distinct CDR3 sequences, roughly 18% recorded once. Germline CDR1 is MNHNS and CDR2 is SASEGT. CDR3 length: 13 residues. This sample is drawn from a study of read filtering for tumor transcriptome and immune sequencing. Findings and limits, study-wide: Correlation between methods rose after single-read clonotypes were removed. In IR-seq, single-read clonotypes were around 80% of clonotypes but around 3.5% of reads.

The sequencing input was a population of CD138-negative cells sorted from bone marrow. This rearrangement joins TRBV6-1 to TRBJ1-1; 10 positions match TRBD1. This receptor was identified in a donor aged 40 or older with multiple myeloma. CDR3 region: CAGSSGTGAEAFF. The DNA of the CDR3 is TGTGCCGGCAGTTCCGGGACAGGGGCTGAAGCTTTCTTT.